The clone carrying this T cell receptor (beta chain) was counted only a few times. The antigen is not known. Amplification of ligated cDNA took four PCR rounds with SP2 and nested alpha and beta constant primers. Alpha and beta constant region primers primed reverse transcription for blood and skin samples. Each CDR3 protein gets one entry after TCRdb re-called the 5' RACE reads with MiXCR. The table records over 45,000 distinct CDR3 sequences, roughly 7.5% of them present only once. The record originates from a study of naive and memory T cell subsets. The study's findings and limits: The RNA method is potentially sensitive to activation and differentiation changes.

TCR cDNA received a 3' ligated oligonucleotide that carried a UMI. RNA was extracted from roughly 2.5 ml of whole blood of healthy adults. Input was about 1 to 1,100 ng of DNase-treated total RNA without cell sorting. The CDR3 totals 15 residues. V lost 3 bases and J lost 2; bases outside the gene matches: 2. The V gene's germline CDR1 is SGHKS and CDR2 YYEKEE (reference sequence). The V and J genes are TRBV5-5 and TRBJ2-6, with 7 bases identical to TRBD1. This receptor was identified in a female donor in good health. CDR3 region: CASSYDRAGANVLTF. The CDR3 region has the DNA TGTGCCAGCAGCTACGACAGGGCTGGGGCCAACGTCCTGACTTTC.